The next 23 T cell receptor beta chains were all read from a single sample in a study of blood T cell repertoires in COVID-19. Method: immunoSEQ multiplex PCR; TCRdb's copy keeps in-frame clones and lacks some. Of 250,000 to 300,000 clones listed, approximately 86% were seen once; the top ten hold roughly 1.8%. The sample was peripheral blood. The origin of the receptors is a man aged 25-45 years with active or convalescent COVID-19.

The genes are TRBV30 and TRBJ1-1; D remains ambiguous. The CDR3 runs to 15 residues. Germline assignment: CDR1 GTSNPN and CDR2 SVGIG (reference sequence). Trimming took 1 base from V and 0 from J, leaving 12 bases between them. CDR3 region: CAWSASAPVNTEAFF. In nucleotides, the CDR3 is TGTGCCTGGAGTGCGTCCGCCCCAGTGAACACTGAAGCTTTCTTT.

The rearrangement links TRBV30 to TRBJ1-2; D is possibly TRBD1 (5 bases). This CDR3 has 14 residues. The V gene lost 0 bases and the J gene lost 5 bases, with 13 bases spanning the gap. Germline V gene data show CDR1 as GTSNPN and CDR2 as SVGIG (reference sequence). The CDR3 DNA reads as TGTGCCTGGAGTGTTGTTGGGGCAGGGTATGGCTACACCTTC. It yields the protein CAWSVVGAGYGYTF.

V is TRBV2 and J is TRBJ1-1; the D gene is possibly TRBD1 (5 bases). The CDR3 has 15 residues. Germline values: CDR1 SNHLY, CDR2 FYNNEI. The V end lost 1 base, the J end lost 6 bases, and 15 bases lay between the germline ends. CDR3 sequence: CASSEGQGRLAEAFF. As DNA, the CDR3 is TGTGCCAGCAGTGAAGGCCAGGGAAGGTTGGCTGAAGCTTTCTTT.

The chain links TRBV6-2 or TRBV6-3 to TRBJ1-5, with a weak D call TRBD1 (6 bases). This CDR3 spans 15 amino acids. Trimming shortened V by 0 bases and J by 6 bases, and 12 bases separated the two germline ends. Germline lookup yields CDR1 MNHEY and CDR2 SVGEGT. The CDR3 reads CASSYSAGARQPQHF. The CDR3 DNA reads as TGTGCCAGCAGTTACTCTGCGGGGGCTCGTCAGCCCCAGCATTTT.

The chain uses TRBV30 and TRBJ2-7; 10 nucleotides align to TRBD1. V lost 1 base, J lost 4 bases, and 7 bases stayed unmatched. Germline loops: CDR1 GTSNPN, CDR2 SVGIG (reference sequence). This CDR3 contains 15 residues. The CDR3 region has the DNA TGTGCCTGGAGTGCTGACAGGGGGCTCCTATACGAGCAGTACTTC. Protein sequence: CAWSADRGLLYEQYF. Based on the CDR3 plus reference TRBV30 and TRBJ2-7, the full variable domain is SQTIHQWPATLVQPVGSPLSLECTVEGTSNPNLYWYRQAAGRGLQLLFYSVGIGQISSEVPQNLSASRPQDRQFILSSKKLLLSDSGFYLCAWSADRGLLYEQYFGPGTRLTVT.

The J gene is TRBJ1-4, the V gene TRBV7-9; 9 nucleotides align to TRBD1. CDR1 SEHNR and CDR2 FQNEAQ come from the germline V gene (reference sequence). The ends lost 4 bases at V and 9 bases at J; junction bases unmatched: 3. The CDR3 is 13 amino acids. The CDR3 DNA reads as TGTGCCAGCAGCTGGGGGACAGGGCAAAAACTGTTTTTT. It encodes CASSWGTGQKLFF.

Only one count was recorded for this clone. V usage is TRBV7-2 and J usage is TRBJ1-5; D uncertain. The V end lost 5 bases, the J end lost 6 bases, and 11 bases lay between the germline ends. The V gene's germline CDR1 is SGHTA and CDR2 FQGNSA. The CDR3 has 13 amino acids. The CDR3 DNA sequence: TGTGCCAGCAGCGCGCGTACCTTTCAGCCCCAGCATTTT. It yields the protein CASSARTFQPQHF.

CDR3 DNA: TGCGCCAGCAGCGATGACATGGACTCCTACGAGCAGTACTTC. The encoded protein is CASSDDMDSYEQYF. V and J are TRBV5-1 and TRBJ2-7, with D hard to call. Between the trimmed V and J ends, which lost 4 bases and 0 bases, there was a span of 11 bases. Germline values: CDR1 SGHRS, CDR2 YFSETQ. CDR3 size: 14 residues.

The genes are TRBV5-5 and TRBJ1-1, with D perhaps TRBD1 (6 bases). This CDR3 is 18 amino acids long. Trimming stripped 0 bases from V and 1 base from J, with 19 bases between. Germline V gives CDR1 SGHKS, CDR2 YYEKEE (reference sequence). This CDR3 is CASSLAEMLGAGNTEAFF. The DNA for the CDR3 is TGTGCCAGCAGCTTGGCTGAAATGCTGGGGGCAGGGAACACTGAAGCTTTCTTT.

V is TRBV5-5 and J is TRBJ2-1, with TRBD1 matching over 12 bases. This CDR3 has 16 amino acids. V lost 3 bases to trimming and J lost 8 bases; unmatched junction nucleotides: 9. CDR1 SGHKS and CDR2 YYEKEE come from the germline V gene (reference sequence). Here the CDR3 DNA reads TGTGCCAGCAGCTCACCGGGACAGGGGGCCTCATATGAGCAGTTCTTC. It specifies CASSSPGQGASYEQFF.

The chain uses TRBV5-1 and TRBJ2-1; no clear D gene. The CDR3 is 15 amino acids. V lost 4 bases to trimming and J lost 0 bases, with 11 bases between them. CDR1 is SGHRS, CDR2 YFSETQ, per germline. The CDR3 DNA follows: TGCGCCAGCAGCCCAAACCCGAGCTCCTACAATGAGCAGTTCTTC. Protein sequence: CASSPNPSSYNEQFF.

CDR3 residues: CAWSGPGTGGNQPQHF. The CDR3 region has the DNA TGTGCCTGGAGCGGCCCCGGGACAGGGGGAAATCAGCCCCAGCATTTT. V usage is TRBV30 and J usage is TRBJ1-5, with 11 nucleotides matching TRBD1. Trimming at V came to 3 bases and at J to 4 bases, leaving 8 bases not matched to a gene. The CDR3 is 16 amino acids. The germline CDR1 and CDR2 sequences are GTSNPN and SVGIG (reference sequence).

This chain uses TRBV27 with TRBJ2-7; maybe TRBD2 (7 bases). Trimming removed 0 bases from V and 5 bases from J, with 14 bases in between. This CDR3 spans 15 amino acids. Germline CDR1 and CDR2: MNHEY and SMNVEV (reference sequence). DNA for the CDR3: TGTGCCAGCAGTTTATCGAGGGGGGGCCGCCACGAGCAGTACTTC. Protein product: CASSLSRGGRHEQYF.

This clone came up a few times. This rearrangement joins TRBV5-6 to TRBJ1-1; perhaps TRBD1 as D (5 bases). The CDR3 covers 14 residues. From germline, CDR1 is SGHDT and CDR2 YYEEEE. Between the trimmed V and J ends, which lost 3 bases and 3 bases, there was a span of 12 bases. For the CDR3, the DNA is TGTGCCAGCAGCTCTCAATTCAGGGACACTGAAGCTTTCTTT. It is translated as CASSSQFRDTEAFF.

The J gene is TRBJ2-7, the V gene TRBV30, with D uncertain. The V and J ends lost 2 bases and 5 bases respectively, with 13 bases between them. The CDR3 covers 13 residues. Germline loops: CDR1 GTSNPN, CDR2 SVGIG (reference sequence). CDR3 loop: CAWSPSQVHEQYF. CDR3 bases: TGTGCCTGGAGTCCAAGCCAGGTCCACGAGCAGTACTTC.

The chain carries TRBV7-9 and TRBJ1-5; D call uncertain. V lost 4 bases, J lost 8 bases, and 9 bases lay in between. Germline-derived CDR1 and CDR2 are SEHNR and FQNEAQ (reference sequence). This CDR3 contains 12 residues. In nucleotides, the CDR3 is TGTGCCAGCAGCTCTGGTCGGGAGCCCCAGCATTTT. Protein: CASSSGREPQHF.

The chain joins TRBV19 to TRBJ2-7; D not certain. The CDR3 loop spans 13 amino acids. The germline gives CDR1 LNHDA, CDR2 SQIVND (reference sequence). Trimming removed 8 bases at V and 0 bases at J, with 11 bases between. This chain's CDR3 is CASGAGLSYEQYF. In DNA, the CDR3 is TGTGCCAGTGGTGCAGGCCTCTCCTACGAGCAGTACTTC.

The chain carries TRBV9 and TRBJ2-3, with 9 nucleotides matching TRBD2. The germline V gene encodes CDR1 SGDLS and CDR2 YYNGEE. After removal of 0 bases from V and 5 bases from J, the junction contained 13 bases not matched to a gene. This CDR3 is built from 18 residues. The CDR3 sequence: CASSVEPRAGGPVDTQYF. As DNA, the CDR3 is TGTGCCAGCAGCGTAGAGCCGCGGGCGGGGGGGCCGGTAGATACGCAGTATTTT.

The chain carries TRBV9 and TRBJ1-6; no definite D call. The V gene's germline CDR1 is SGDLS and CDR2 YYNGEE. The CDR3 is made up of 14 amino acids. Deletions cut 4 bases from V and 7 bases from J, with 12 bases between. In DNA form, the CDR3 reads TGTGCCAGCAGCTCCTACGGCGGCAATTCACCCCTCCACTTT. Its translation: CASSSYGGNSPLHF.

The V and J genes are TRBV2 and TRBJ1-3, with unresolved D. The CDR3 contains 18 residues. The ends were cut back, 5 bases at V and 1 base at J, with 21 bases in the middle. CDR1 is SNHLY, CDR2 FYNNEI, per germline. The CDR3 sequence: CASSLVDLRVESGNTIYF. The DNA for the CDR3 is TGTGCCAGCAGTCTAGTAGATCTCCGGGTAGAATCTGGAAACACCATATATTTT.

The chain recombines TRBV9 with TRBJ2-5; 7 nucleotides align to TRBD1. The length of the CDR3 is 15 residues. The germline V gene encodes CDR1 SGDLS and CDR2 YYNGEE. Trimming removed 0 bases from V and 2 bases from J; junction bases left unmatched: 4. CDR3 nucleotides: TGTGCCAGCAGCGTAGAGGGGGCTTCACAAGAGACCCAGTACTTC. Amino acid sequence: CASSVEGASQETQYF.

The chain couples TRBV7-2 to TRBJ1-2, with D possibly TRBD1 on 5 matching bases. Germline CDR1 is SGHTA and CDR2 is FQGNSA. The V end lost 6 bases, the J end lost 5 bases, and 16 bases lay between the germline ends. The CDR3 covers 14 residues. The CDR3 reads CASSFTTRGYGYTF. CDR3 DNA: TGTGCCAGCAGTTTTACGACTAGGGGATATGGCTACACCTTC.

This sequence joins TRBV6-5 and TRBJ1-4, with TRBD1 matching 7 bases. Losses at the gene ends were 5 bases for V and 0 bases for J; bases not matched to a gene: 3. Germline values: CDR1 MNHEY, CDR2 SVGAGI. This CDR3 has 15 residues. This CDR3 reads CASSRDRATNEKLFF. CDR3 nucleotide sequence: TGTGCCAGCAGTCGCGACAGGGCAACTAATGAAAAACTGTTTTTT.